Listed below are T cell receptor beta chains from one sample, sequenced in a study of shared clonotypes between healthy human individuals. Assay used: immunoSEQ multiplex PCR; TCRdb lists only in-frame clones, some missing. The profile shows hundreds of thousands of clones, 92% of them singletons. What was sequenced was naive CD8+ T cells sorted from blood. All receptors come from a man aged 25 to 40 in good health. The CDR3 runs from the conserved cysteine through the conserved F or W. D genes are given only for firm matches. Size is stated for part of the rows, as once, few or many counts, or as a class when the clone is expanded.

v_call,clone_size,j_call,d_call,cdr3_aa,cdr3_nt
TRBV5-8,NA,TRBJ2-7,NA,CASTLGGLYTYEQYF,TGTGCCAGCACCCTAGGGGGACTTTACACCTACGAGCAGTACTTC
TRBV7-8,NA,TRBJ2-3,TRBD2,CASSSLAGDTDTQYF,TGTGCCAGCAGCAGTCTAGCGGGAGACACAGATACGCAGTATTTT
TRBV5-1,NA,TRBJ2-1,NA,CASSLVQSSNEQFF,TGCGCCAGCAGCTTGGTACAATCCTCCAATGAGCAGTTCTTC
TRBV7-9,NA,TRBJ2-7,NA,CASSLHSGEQYF,TGTGCCAGCAGCTTACACAGTGGCGAGCAGTACTTC
TRBV27,NA,TRBJ2-1,TRBD2,CASSLIAGGDNEQFF,TGTGCCAGCAGTTTAATAGCGGGAGGGGACAATGAGCAGTTCTTC
TRBV7-9,NA,TRBJ2-5,TRBD1,CASSLEADRGYQETQYF,TGTGCCAGCAGCTTAGAAGCGGACAGGGGGTACCAAGAGACCCAGTACTTC
TRBV7-2,few,TRBJ2-1,NA,CASSLVPNEQFF,TGTGCCAGCAGCTTAGTCCCCAATGAGCAGTTCTTC
TRBV2,NA,TRBJ2-1,NA,CASSDADYNEQFF,TGTGCCAGCAGTGACGCCGATTACAATGAGCAGTTCTTC
TRBV13,NA,TRBJ2-3,NA,CASSLGSVSTDTQYF,TGTGCCAGCAGCTTGGGTTCAGTGTCGACAGATACGCAGTATTTT
TRBV28,NA,TRBJ2-5,NA,CASTLGFQETQYF,TGTGCCAGCACACTAGGGTTCCAAGAGACCCAGTACTTC
TRBV10-3,NA,TRBJ2-7,NA,CAISESRTIYEQYF,TGTGCCATCAGTGAGTCAAGGACAATATACGAGCAGTACTTC
TRBV9,NA,TRBJ2-1,NA,CASSVAQGHEQFF,TGTGCCAGCAGCGTAGCTCAGGGCCATGAGCAGTTCTTC
TRBV6-5,NA,TRBJ2-1,NA,CASSYESPYNEQFF,TGTGCCAGCAGTTACGAGAGCCCCTACAATGAGCAGTTCTTC
TRBV28,NA,TRBJ2-7,TRBD2,CASRPPSERESYEQYF,TGTGCCAGCAGGCCCCCCTCGGAGCGGGAGTCATACGAGCAGTACTTC
TRBV7-8,NA,TRBJ2-5,NA,CASSPMGQETQYF,TGTGCCAGCAGCCCTATGGGACAAGAGACCCAGTACTTC
TRBV28,NA,TRBJ2-7,NA,CASSQGLEDYEQYF,TGTGCCAGCTCCCAGGGGCTAGAAGACTACGAGCAGTACTTC
TRBV4-3,NA,TRBJ1-3,NA,CASSQDFLGQPGNTIYF,TGCGCCAGCAGCCAAGATTTTCTGGGGCAGCCTGGAAACACCATATATTTT
TRBV6-1,NA,TRBJ2-7,NA,CASTSLGDSSYEQYF,TGTGCCAGCACGTCGTTAGGCGATTCCTCCTACGAGCAGTACTTC
TRBV7-2,NA,TRBJ2-3,NA,CASSLVVTDTQYF,TGTGCCAGCAGCTTAGTTGTAACAGATACGCAGTATTTT
TRBV30,NA,TRBJ2-7,TRBD1,CAWSSVTGTGGAEQYF,TGTGCCTGGAGTTCCGTGACCGGGACAGGGGGCGCCGAGCAGTACTTC
TRBV18,NA,TRBJ1-4,NA,CASSAGSNKRVNEKLFF,TGTGCCAGCTCAGCAGGGAGTAACAAGCGTGTGAATGAAAAACTGTTTTTT
TRBV7-6,NA,TRBJ2-3,TRBD2,CASSSGTITDTQYF,TGTGCCAGCAGCTCAGGGACTATAACAGATACGCAGTATTTT
TRBV27,NA,TRBJ2-7,TRBD2,CASSPGGYEQYF,TGTGCCAGCAGTCCGGGAGGGTACGAGCAGTACTTC
TRBV28,NA,TRBJ2-2,NA,CASSLGGTGELFF,TGTGCCAGTAGTTTGGGGGGCACCGGGGAGCTGTTTTTT
TRBV19,NA,TRBJ1-5,NA,CASKGYITGYSNQPQHF,TGTGCCAGCAAAGGTTATATAACAGGATATAGCAATCAGCCCCAGCATTTT
TRBV21-1,NA,TRBJ2-7,NA,CASSKALRAGISYEQYF,TGTGCCAGCAGCAAAGCTCTCCGGGCTGGGATCTCCTACGAGCAGTACTTC
TRBV27,NA,TRBJ1-2,NA,CASSRSRGLTYGYTF,TGTGCCAGCAGCAGATCGCGGGGCCTCACCTATGGCTACACCTTC
TRBV7-9,NA,TRBJ2-1,TRBD2,CASSPRGVGKVDEQFF,TGTGCCAGCAGCCCCCGGGGGGTGGGGAAAGTGGATGAGCAGTTCTTC
TRBV28,NA,TRBJ1-2,NA,CASSWRQTTLYGYTF,TGTGCCAGCAGTTGGCGACAGACAACGCTATATGGCTACACCTTC
TRBV9,NA,TRBJ2-2,TRBD1,CASTGRTGATNTGELFF,TGTGCCAGCACGGGCCGCACAGGGGCCACGAACACCGGGGAGCTGTTTTTT
TRBV28,NA,TRBJ2-7,TRBD2,CASRDPGLHWGEQYF,TGTGCCAGCAGGGACCCGGGACTACATTGGGGCGAGCAGTACTTC
TRBV30,NA,TRBJ2-5,NA,CAWSAGPHVYF,TGTGCCTGGAGTGCCGGACCACATGTGTACTTC
TRBV4-1,few,TRBJ2-7,NA,CASSQEETGNPYEQYF,TGCGCCAGCAGCCAAGAGGAAACGGGAAACCCCTACGAGCAGTACTTC
TRBV6-6,few,TRBJ2-1,NA,CASSYSSDEQFF,TGTGCCAGCAGCTACTCGTCAGACGAGCAGTTCTTC
TRBV7-9,NA,TRBJ1-3,NA,CASSRQVDGNTIYF,TGTGCCAGCAGCAGACAGGTGGATGGAAACACCATATATTTT
TRBV7-9,NA,TRBJ1-2,NA,CASSRRADRQNYGYTF,TGTGCCAGCAGCCGCCGGGCTGACAGGCAAAACTATGGCTACACCTTC
TRBV28,NA,TRBJ2-1,NA,CASSLGLGRSSYNEQFF,TGTGCCAGCAGTTTAGGGTTAGGGCGGAGCTCCTACAATGAGCAGTTCTTC
TRBV4-2,NA,TRBJ2-3,NA,CASSLSSTDTQYF,TGTGCCAGCAGCCTCTCTAGCACAGATACGCAGTATTTT
TRBV27,NA,TRBJ1-2,NA,CASTPRSQKNNYGYTF,TGTGCCAGCACCCCCCGATCACAGAAGAATAACTATGGCTACACCTTC
TRBV29-1,NA,TRBJ2-7,NA,CSVGSSYEQYF,TGCAGCGTTGGGAGCTCCTACGAGCAGTACTTC
TRBV7-2,NA,TRBJ2-7,TRBD1,CASSSWTGASYEQYF,TGTGCCAGCAGCTCATGGACAGGGGCATCCTACGAGCAGTACTTC
TRBV2,NA,TRBJ2-7,NA,CASSVVGTTYEQYF,TGTGCCAGCAGTGTGGTAGGGACCACCTACGAGCAGTACTTC
TRBV27,NA,TRBJ1-5,NA,CASRPRGTRQPQHF,TGTGCCAGCCGCCCTAGGGGGACTCGGCAGCCCCAGCATTTT
TRBV27,few,TRBJ2-7,TRBD1,CASSPWFTGTASGEQYF,TGTGCCAGCAGCCCGTGGTTTACGGGGACAGCGTCGGGGGAGCAGTACTTC
TRBV27,NA,TRBJ1-5,TRBD1,CASSSTGTGFGKSNQPQHF,TGTGCCAGCAGTAGCACCGGGACAGGGTTCGGAAAGAGCAATCAGCCCCAGCATTTT
TRBV6-1,NA,TRBJ2-5,TRBD1,CASSEALRDSWGETQYF,TGTGCCAGCAGTGAAGCCCTCCGGGACAGTTGGGGAGAGACCCAGTACTTC
TRBV29-1,NA,TRBJ2-7,TRBD2,CSVARLAGDYEQYF,TGCAGCGTTGCTAGACTAGCGGGAGACTACGAGCAGTACTTC
TRBV29-1,NA,TRBJ2-5,TRBD2,CSVEGQGGETQYF,TGCAGCGTTGAAGGCCAGGGAGGGGAGACCCAGTACTTC
TRBV6-5,few,TRBJ2-7,NA,CASSFTGDRTYEQYF,TGTGCCAGCAGTTTCACGGGGGACCGAACCTACGAGCAGTACTTC
TRBV4-3,NA,TRBJ1-4,NA,CASSIYRATNEKLFF,TGCGCCAGCAGTATTTACAGAGCAACTAATGAAAAACTGTTTTTT
TRBV19,NA,TRBJ1-1,NA,CASIGATEAFF,TGTGCCAGTATAGGGGCCACTGAAGCTTTCTTT
TRBV13,NA,TRBJ2-7,NA,CASSLDGSSFEQYF,TGTGCCAGCAGCTTAGACGGCAGTTCTTTCGAGCAGTACTTC
TRBV6-5,once,TRBJ2-2,NA,CASSYSDGTAGELFF,TGTGCCAGCAGTTACTCGGACGGAACGGCCGGGGAGCTGTTTTTT
TRBV7-8,NA,TRBJ1-2,NA,CASSLDRTRNGYTF,TGTGCCAGCAGCTTAGATCGGACACGGAATGGCTACACCTTC